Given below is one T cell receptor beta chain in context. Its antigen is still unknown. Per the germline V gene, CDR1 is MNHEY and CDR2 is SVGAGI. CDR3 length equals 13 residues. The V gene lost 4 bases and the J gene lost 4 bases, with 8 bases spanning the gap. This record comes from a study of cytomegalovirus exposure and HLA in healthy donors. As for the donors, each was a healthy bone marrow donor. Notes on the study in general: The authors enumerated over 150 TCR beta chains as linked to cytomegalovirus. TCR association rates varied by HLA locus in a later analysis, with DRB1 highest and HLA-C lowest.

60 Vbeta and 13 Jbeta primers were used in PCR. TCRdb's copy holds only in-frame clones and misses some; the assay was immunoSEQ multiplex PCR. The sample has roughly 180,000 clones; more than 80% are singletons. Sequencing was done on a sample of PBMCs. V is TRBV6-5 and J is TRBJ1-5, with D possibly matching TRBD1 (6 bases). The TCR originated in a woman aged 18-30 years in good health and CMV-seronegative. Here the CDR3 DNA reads TGTGCCAGCAGTTCCGACAGGAATCAGCCCCAGCATTTT. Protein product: CASSSDRNQPQHF.